This T cell receptor beta chain was obtained from a study of CD8+CD57+ T cells in acquired aplastic anemia. Genomic DNA served as template for TCR beta VDJ and CDR3 profiling. MiXCR, applied by TCRdb to the reads, yields one record per CDR3 protein. The sample includes around 230,000 distinct CDR3 sequences, approximately 60% of them seen just once. This clonotype has at least ten counts. The sample consisted of sorted CD4+, CD8+, or CD8+CD57+ T cells (not recorded which) from PBMCs. This TCR was recovered from a human donor in good health.

DNA for the CDR3: TGTGCCACCAGCAGACCCTGGACAGGGGTGAACAATGAGCAGTTCTTC. This encodes CATSRPWTGVNNEQFF. V is TRBV15 and J is TRBJ2-1, with 9 positions matching TRBD1. V shed 2 bases, J shed 5 bases, and the junction held 7 bases outside the gene matches. The CDR3 length is 16 residues. The V gene's germline CDR1 is LNHNV and CDR2 YYDKDF (reference sequence).